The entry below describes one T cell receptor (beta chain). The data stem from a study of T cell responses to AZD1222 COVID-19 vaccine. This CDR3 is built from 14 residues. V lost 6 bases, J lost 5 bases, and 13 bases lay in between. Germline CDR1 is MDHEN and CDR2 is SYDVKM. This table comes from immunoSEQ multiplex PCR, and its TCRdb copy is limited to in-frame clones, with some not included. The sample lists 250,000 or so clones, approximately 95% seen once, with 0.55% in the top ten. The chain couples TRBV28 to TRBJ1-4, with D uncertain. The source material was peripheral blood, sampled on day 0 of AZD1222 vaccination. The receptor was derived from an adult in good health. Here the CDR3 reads CASSVGPLNEKLFF. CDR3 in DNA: TGTGCCAGCAGCGTTGGACCTCTCAATGAAAAACTGTTTTTT.